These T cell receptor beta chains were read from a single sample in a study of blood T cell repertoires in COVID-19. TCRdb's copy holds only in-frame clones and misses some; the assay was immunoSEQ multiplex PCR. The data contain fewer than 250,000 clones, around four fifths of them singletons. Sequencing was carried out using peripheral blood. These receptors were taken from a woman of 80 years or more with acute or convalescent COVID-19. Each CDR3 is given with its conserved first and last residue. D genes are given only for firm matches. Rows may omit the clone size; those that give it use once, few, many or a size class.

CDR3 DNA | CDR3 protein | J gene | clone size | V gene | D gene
TGTGCCAGCTCAACGGGGACAGGGCGTACGCACACTGAAGCTTTCTTT | CASSTGTGRTHTEAFF | TRBJ1-1 | - | TRBV18 | TRBD1
TGTGCCAGCTCACCACCAGAAGGCAGGTCCGATCAGCCCCAGCATTTT | CASSPPEGRSDQPQHF | TRBJ1-5 | - | TRBV18 | -
TGTGCCACCAGTGACCCTAGCCGAGCGGGGGGCTCTTACAATGAGCAGTTCTTC | CATSDPSRAGGSYNEQFF | TRBJ2-1 | - | TRBV24-1 | TRBD2
TGCGCCAGCAGCTTGGCTGTTGGGGGGCGGGGGGAGCAGTACTTC | CASSLAVGGRGEQYF | TRBJ2-7 | - | TRBV5-1 | -
TGTGCCAGCAGCCGGGTCACCTACGAGCAGTACTTC | CASSRVTYEQYF | TRBJ2-7 | - | TRBV28 | -
TGTGCCAGCAGCTATGAGGGAGCCTGGGTCAATGAGCAGTTCTTC | CASSYEGAWVNEQFF | TRBJ2-1 | - | TRBV11-2 | -
TGTGCCAGCAGCCAAGCTCGTGAGACCCAGTACTTC | CASSQARETQYF | TRBJ2-5 | - | TRBV3-1/TRBV3-2 | -
TGTGCCAGCAGCCCCGGGACAGGGAGATACGAGCAGTACTTC | CASSPGTGRYEQYF | TRBJ2-7 | - | TRBV6-6 | TRBD1
TGTGCCAGCAGTTTATACGAGGGCGCGGGAGATACGCAGTATTTT | CASSLYEGAGDTQYF | TRBJ2-3 | - | TRBV27 | -
TGTGCCAGCACGACAGGGGGCGTCTACGAGCAGTACTTC | CASTTGGVYEQYF | TRBJ2-7 | - | TRBV28 | TRBD1
TGTGCCAGCAGTTTATCCGCGGGAGGGACCGGGGAGCTGTTTTTT | CASSLSAGGTGELFF | TRBJ2-2 | - | TRBV27 | TRBD2
TGCGCCAGCAGCTTGATTAGCGGAAAAGATACGCAGTATTTT | CASSLISGKDTQYF | TRBJ2-3 | - | TRBV5-1 | -
TGTGCCAGCAGTTACAACCGGGACAGCCAGGCCCAGTATTTT | CASSYNRDSQAQYF | TRBJ2-3 | - | TRBV6-5 | TRBD1
TGTGCCAGCAGCTTTGCACAGGGGGCAGCTTTCTTT | CASSFAQGAAFF | TRBJ1-1 | - | TRBV7-2 | TRBD1
TGCGCCAGCAGCTTGGCCCTAGCGGGTGGCACAGATACGCAGTATTTT | CASSLALAGGTDTQYF | TRBJ2-3 | - | TRBV5-1 | TRBD2
TGTGCCAGCAGCTCTAGGACAGGCCCCCAAGAGACCCAGTACTTC | CASSSRTGPQETQYF | TRBJ2-5 | few | TRBV3-1/TRBV3-2 | TRBD1
TGTGCCAGCAGTTACTCGAGAGACAGCTATAATGAAAAACTGTTTTTT | CASSYSRDSYNEKLFF | TRBJ1-4 | - | TRBV6-5 | -
TGTGCCAGCAGGGGAGACAGGGGCTCGACCGGGGAGCTGTTTTTT | CASRGDRGSTGELFF | TRBJ2-2 | few | TRBV2 | TRBD1
TGTGCCAGCAGCTCCCAACCCGGGACAGGGGGCTACAATGAGCAGTTCTTC | CASSSQPGTGGYNEQFF | TRBJ2-1 | - | TRBV7-6 | TRBD1
TGTGCTAGTGGTTCCGGAGGGTCACGTTACAGAGAGCAGTTCTTC | CASGSGGSRYREQFF | TRBJ2-1 | - | TRBV12-5 | -
TGTGCCAGCAGCTTGAAGGGGTGGGACACTGAAGCTTTCTTT | CASSLKGWDTEAFF | TRBJ1-1 | - | TRBV5-6 | -
TGTGCCAGCAGCTTGGGACTTTACCTTGGAGATACGCAGTATTTT | CASSLGLYLGDTQYF | TRBJ2-3 | - | TRBV7-2 | -
TGTGCCAGCAGCTTATCCCCAGGGGGAGAGCAGTTCTTC | CASSLSPGGEQFF | TRBJ2-1 | - | TRBV7-3 | TRBD1
TGTGCCAGTAGTTCCAGCGGTCGGTCCCAAGAGACCCAGTACTTC | CASSSSGRSQETQYF | TRBJ2-5 | few | TRBV19 | -
TGTGCCAGCAGCGCCCTCAGGGGCAATCAGCCCCAGCATTTT | CASSALRGNQPQHF | TRBJ1-5 | - | TRBV2 | -
TGTGCCAGTAGTATAGGTGGGACAGACACCGGGGAGCTGTTTTTT | CASSIGGTDTGELFF | TRBJ2-2 | once | TRBV19 | TRBD1
TGTGCCAGCAGCGTAGTAGGATCGATCGGGGGTGGCTACACCTTC | CASSVVGSIGGGYTF | TRBJ1-2 | - | TRBV9 | -
TGCGCCAGCAGCTTGGGAGGGACTGCAACACAAGAGACCCAGTACTTC | CASSLGGTATQETQYF | TRBJ2-5 | - | TRBV5-1 | -
TGTGCCAGCAGTGAAGAACAGGCCACGAACACTGAAGCTTTCTTT | CASSEEQATNTEAFF | TRBJ1-1 | - | TRBV2 | -
TGTGCCAGCTCACCACTGGCGGGGCCCTACTCCTACGAGCAGTACTTC | CASSPLAGPYSYEQYF | TRBJ2-7 | - | TRBV18 | -
TGTGCCAGCAGCATAGACAGGGGTTTGGCTTTCTTT | CASSIDRGLAFF | TRBJ1-1 | - | TRBV7-2 | TRBD1
TGTGCCAGCAGGGACAGGCCGAGCGCTGGAAACACCATATATTTT | CASRDRPSAGNTIYF | TRBJ1-3 | few | TRBV27 | TRBD1
TGTGCCAGCTTATCGACTGGCTACGAGCAGTACTTC | CASLSTGYEQYF | TRBJ2-7 | few | TRBV27 | -
TGTGCCACCAGTGATTTGCAGGGGGTTGGTACGCAGTATTTT | CATSDLQGVGTQYF | TRBJ2-3 | - | TRBV24-1 | TRBD1
TGTGCCAGCAGCTTGGGTGGACTAGCGCGGTACGAGCAGTACTTC | CASSLGGLARYEQYF | TRBJ2-7 | - | TRBV5-4 | TRBD2
TGTGCCAGCAGCTTTACTAGCGGTCCCTACGAGCAGTACTTC | CASSFTSGPYEQYF | TRBJ2-7 | - | TRBV7-2 | TRBD2
TGTGCCAGCAGCCCCCAGGGAAGCGGCAATCAGCCCCAGCATTTT | CASSPQGSGNQPQHF | TRBJ1-5 | - | TRBV7-2 | -
TGCGCCAGCAGCTGGACCGGGACAGGGTCCTACGAGCAGTACTTC | CASSWTGTGSYEQYF | TRBJ2-7 | - | TRBV5-1 | TRBD1
TGTGCCAGCAGTTACCCAGACAGGGACTCTGGAAACACCATATATTTT | CASSYPDRDSGNTIYF | TRBJ1-3 | - | TRBV6-5 | TRBD1
TGTGCCAGCAGCGTAGGGGGGACAGGGATAATGGAGACCCAGTACTTC | CASSVGGTGIMETQYF | TRBJ2-5 | - | TRBV9 | TRBD1
TGTGCCAGTAGTACCGGGACAGGGGGGACTAGGGAAAAACTGTTTTTT | CASSTGTGGTREKLFF | TRBJ1-4 | - | TRBV19 | TRBD1
TGTGCCTCCAGCGGGACTGGGGATACGCAGTATTTT | CASSGTGDTQYF | TRBJ2-3 | - | TRBV10-3 | TRBD2
TGTGCCAGCAGCTCCTTCGCGGATACGCAGTATTTT | CASSSFADTQYF | TRBJ2-3 | - | TRBV28 | -
TGTGCCAGCAGCTCTGGACGGACTATTAACTATGGCTACACCTTC | CASSSGRTINYGYTF | TRBJ1-2 | - | TRBV7-2 | -
TGTGCCAGCACCGAGGTGAGTAATGAAAAACTGTTTTTT | CASTEVSNEKLFF | TRBJ1-4 | - | TRBV6-5 | -
TGTGCCAGCAGCCGGGGGACAGACACTGAAGCTTTCTTT | CASSRGTDTEAFF | TRBJ1-1 | - | TRBV28 | TRBD1
TGCGCCAGCAGCTCCGGACAGGGGGCTATGGGCACTGAAGCTTTCTTT | CASSSGQGAMGTEAFF | TRBJ1-1 | - | TRBV4-1 | TRBD1